This T cell receptor (beta chain) was recovered during a study of Graves' ophthalmopathy and Graves' hyperthyroidism. Whole-study context: The authors defined stable hyperthyroidism as no ophthalmopathy within 18 months of follow-up.

Germline V gene lookup returns CDR1 DFQATT and CDR2 SNEGSKA (reference sequence). CDR3 length: 17 amino acids. Overall study results and limits: Blood also harbored most expanded thyroid clonotypes above 0.001 frequency.

Using RNA transcripts, the TCR beta CDR3 regions were amplified. First-round RT-PCR used HTBI primers; second-round multiplex PCR followed. Each CDR3 protein is one row after TCRdb ran MiXCR on the multiplex PCR reads. The data contain 500,000 to 600,000 distinct CDR3 sequences, roughly 39% of them singletons. Points on this clonotype: What it binds is not known. With a much larger clone just one base away, this may be a read error.

Researchers turned away patients with other autoimmune diseases, uncontrolled infections, pregnancy or lactation. Diagnosis was based on clinical symptoms, serum thyroxine, TRAb, thyroid ultrasound and orbital computed tomography. The sequenced material came from peripheral blood or thyroid tissue (not recorded which). The receptor's source is an adult man with Graves' hyperthyroidism. The chain is built from TRBV20-1 and TRBJ2-7; D not resolved. The CDR3 coding sequence is TGCAGTGCTAGTGGTCTGTTTGGCATCGCACGCAACTACGAGCTGTACTTC. Translation gives CSASGLFGIARNYELYF.